The next 31 T cell receptor beta chains were all read from a single sample in a study of T cells after yellow fever vaccination. Using its own MiXCR run on the 5' RACE reads, TCRdb lists one record per CDR3 protein. Here the sample spans 78,000 or so distinct CDR3 sequences, 7.3% being singletons. The sample in question was CD8+ T cells sorted from PBMCs, obtained 9 to 10 days after the first yellow fever vaccination. Every receptor here comes from a man aged 18 to 35 who received the YFV17D yellow fever vaccine.

The chain employs TRBV5-1 and TRBJ1-2, with 7 bases identical to TRBD1. CDR1 and CDR2 (germline): SGHRS, YFSETQ. This CDR3 has 14 residues. Trimming cost V 3 bases and J 5 bases; bases outside gene matches: 7. The chain's CDR3 is CASSSGGLSYGYTF. CDR3 sequence (DNA): TGCGCCAGCAGCTCAGGGGGACTTTCGTATGGCTACACCTTC.

This clonotype was seen only a few times. This chain uses TRBV5-5 with TRBJ1-4, with 9 bases lining up with TRBD1. Germline V gene lookup returns CDR1 SGHKS and CDR2 YYEKEE (reference sequence). V shed 4 bases and J 12 bases; nucleotides not matched to a gene: 1. The CDR3 is 11 amino acids. The CDR3 coding sequence is TGTGCCAGCAGCCGGACAGGGGAACTGTTTTTT. It specifies CASSRTGELFF.

V gene TRBV6-2 or TRBV6-3 combines with J gene TRBJ1-5; 8 bases line up with TRBD1. With V trimmed by 9 bases and J by 4 bases, 11 bases remained unmatched. This CDR3 contains 15 residues. CDR1 MNHEY and CDR2 SVGEGT come from the germline V gene. The chain's CDR3 is CASLGQGRGNQPQHF. In DNA form, the CDR3 reads TGTGCCAGTCTCGGACAGGGCCGAGGTAATCAGCCCCAGCATTTT.

In this sample, this clonotype turned up many times. V is TRBV4-3 and J is TRBJ2-3; D gene uncertain. V gave up 1 base and J gave up 0 bases, with 5 bases separating them. The CDR3 contains 14 residues. The germline V gene encodes CDR1 LGHNA and CDR2 YSLEER. The CDR3 coding sequence is TGCGCCAGCAGCCAAGTCGCTAGCACAGATACGCAGTATTTT. Translation gives CASSQVASTDTQYF.

This clonotype showed up many times. The chain's CDR3 is CASQAGTGIEQYV. The CDR3 DNA sequence: TGTGCCAGCCAAGCCGGGACAGGGATCGAGCAGTACGTC. The chain joins TRBV21-1 to TRBJ2-7; the DNA was not compared with TRBD1, the D call given in the table. TRBV21-1 is a recognized pseudogene. The CDR3 length is 13 residues.

This clonotype was counted between two and nine times. V usage is TRBV20-1 and J usage is TRBJ2-1; TRBD1 aligns across 8 bases. CDR1 is DFQATT, CDR2 SNEGSKA, per germline (reference sequence). V shed 1 base, J shed 8 bases, and the junction held 10 bases outside the gene matches. This CDR3 has 15 amino acids. This CDR3 is CSARVVTGVFYEQFF. The CDR3 coding sequence is TGCAGTGCTAGAGTCGTGACAGGGGTGTTCTATGAGCAGTTCTTC.

This clonotype was detected ten times or more. The J gene is TRBJ1-1, the V gene TRBV10-3; D is unclear. Between the trimmed V and J ends, which lost 4 bases and 2 bases, there was a span of 5 bases. This CDR3 comprises 12 residues. Germline CDR1 reads ENHRY; CDR2 reads SYGVKD. The CDR3 is CAISGVNTEAFF. The CDR3 DNA sequence: TGTGCCATCAGTGGGGTTAACACTGAAGCTTTCTTT.

This clonotype was recorded many times. V gene TRBV12-3 or TRBV12-4 combines with J gene TRBJ1-1; D is unclear. The V end was cut by 6 bases, the J end by 3 bases, with 14 bases between. The CDR3 contains 14 residues. CDR3: CASRLTIRDTEAFF. The CDR3 DNA reads TGTGCCAGCAGACTGACGATAAGGGACACTGAAGCTTTCTTT.

This clonotype showed up many times. The chain employs TRBV4-1 and TRBJ2-1; D may be TRBD2 (5 bases). The CDR3 runs 14 residues. Per germline, CDR1 MGHRA and CDR2 YSYEKL. Trimming took off 4 bases at V and 10 bases at J, with 17 bases between the two ends. CDR3 bases: TGCGCCAGCAGCCTTACTTGGACTGACGAGGAGCAGTTCTTC. Residues: CASSLTWTDEEQFF.

This clonotype was picked up many times. The V gene is TRBV5-1, the J gene TRBJ2-7, with D perhaps TRBD2 (6 bases). Trimming took off 5 bases at V and 1 base at J, with 10 bases between the two ends. CDR3 length: 13 residues. Germline CDR1 reads SGHRS; CDR2 reads YFSETQ. The CDR3 sequence is CASRPAGSYEQYF. The CDR3 DNA follows: TGCGCCAGCAGACCCGCGGGGTCCTACGAGCAGTACTTC.

This clonotype has ten or more counts. J is TRBJ1-5 and V is TRBV25-1; possible D gene TRBD1, 6 bases. The CDR3 consists of 16 residues. The germline V and J ends were trimmed by 3 bases and 4 bases, with 16 bases remaining between them. Germline assignment: CDR1 MGHDK and CDR2 SYGVNS. The CDR3 is CASSDSQGRRNQPQHF. The CDR3 region has the DNA TGTGCCAGCAGTGACAGCCAGGGGCGCAGGAATCAGCCCCAGCATTTT.

This chain uses TRBV7-8 with TRBJ2-5; D remains ambiguous. V lost 4 bases, J lost 9 bases, and 15 bases lay in between. CDR3 length: 13 amino acids. CDR1 SGHVS and CDR2 FQNEAQ come from the germline V gene. DNA for the CDR3: TGTGCCAGCAGCTCAGCCTCCCTGAATGCCCAGTACTTC. This sequence encodes CASSSASLNAQYF.

This rearrangement joins TRBV2 to TRBJ2-1, with D perhaps matching TRBD1 (5 bases). V lost 6 bases to trimming and J lost 6 bases, with 12 bases between them. CDR1 and CDR2 (germline): SNHLY, FYNNEI. This CDR3 spans 13 amino acids. CDR3 protein: CASRGPRANEQFF. DNA for the CDR3: TGTGCCAGCAGGGGTCCCAGGGCCAATGAGCAGTTCTTC.

The gene calls are TRBV7-9 and TRBJ2-7, with 10 positions matching TRBD1. V shed 4 bases and J 2 bases; nucleotides not matched to a gene: 8. Germline CDR1 SEHNR, CDR2 FQNEAQ (reference sequence). The CDR3 extends over 16 amino acids. DNA for the CDR3: TGTGCCAGCAGCTCCTCCGGGACAGGGGATGCCTACGAGCAGTACTTC. Amino acids: CASSSSGTGDAYEQYF.

The genes are TRBV5-1 and TRBJ1-1; TRBD1 matches at 8 bases. After removal of 0 bases from V and 1 base from J, the junction contained 2 bases not matched to a gene. CDR1 and CDR2 (germline): SGHRS, YFSETQ. The CDR3 extends over 15 amino acids. The CDR3 reads CASSLDGQGNTEAFF. DNA of the CDR3: TGCGCCAGCAGCTTGGACGGACAGGGGAACACTGAAGCTTTCTTT.

This clonotype was seen more than once but under ten times. This chain links TRBV27 with TRBJ1-5, with D unclear. V was clipped by 3 bases and J by 7 bases, with 10 bases between them. Germline V gene sequence: CDR1 MNHEY, CDR2 SMNVEV (reference sequence). The CDR3 runs 13 residues. The CDR3 loop is CASSFAAGQPQHF. The CDR3 DNA reads TGTGCCAGCAGTTTCGCGGCGGGCCAGCCCCAGCATTTT.

This chain links TRBV5-1 with TRBJ1-1, with TRBD1 as a possible D gene (5 bases). The germline CDR1 and CDR2 sequences are SGHRS and YFSETQ. V shed 1 base and J shed 7 bases, with 11 bases lying between them. The CDR3 has 13 residues. CDR3 DNA sequence: TGCGCCAGCAGCTTGCGACAGAACGATGAAGCTTTCTTT. Translated: CASSLRQNDEAFF. Full variable domain (outside the CDR3, taken from reference TRBV5-1 and TRBJ1-1): KAGVTQTPRYLIKTRGQQVTLSCSPISGHRSVSWYQQTPGQGLQFLFEYFSETQRNKGNFPGRFSGRQFSNSRSEMNVSTLELGDSALYLCASSLRQNDEAFFGQGTRLTVV.

Many counts were recorded for this clonotype. The chain has TRBV12-5 and TRBJ2-7; TRBD1 aligns across 8 bases. The V gene's germline CDR1 is LGHNT and CDR2 FRNRAP. The ends lost 1 base at V and 2 bases at J; junction bases unmatched: 7. The CDR3 consists of 16 residues. Here the CDR3 DNA reads TGTGCTAGTGGTTTGGGGGACAGGCCCTTCCCCTACGAGCAGTACTTC. Translation gives CASGLGDRPFPYEQYF.

This clonotype was counted a few times. The J gene is TRBJ2-1, the V gene TRBV7-2; 12 positions agree with TRBD2. This CDR3 region has 16 residues. Germline V gene lookup returns CDR1 SGHTA and CDR2 FQGNSA. With 4 bases clipped from V and 6 bases from J, the junction kept 7 bases outside the gene matches. The CDR3 spells CASSSYGLAGTNEQFF. The CDR3 DNA reads TGTGCCAGCAGCTCATACGGACTAGCGGGAACCAATGAGCAGTTCTTC.

There are many counts of this clonotype. The chain uses TRBV29-1 and TRBJ2-3; the match to TRBD2 covers 9 bases. CDR3 length equals 14 residues. The V and J ends lost 4 bases and 5 bases, in that order; junction bases with no gene match: 7. Germline CDR1 and CDR2: SQVTM and ANQGSEA. DNA of the CDR3: TGCAGCGTTGTGGGGCGGGGGGGCCAAGATACGCAGTATTTT. It yields the protein CSVVGRGGQDTQYF.

This clonotype was recorded at least ten times. The chain has TRBV11-2 and TRBJ2-7; D is uncertain. CDR3 size: 13 residues. CDR1 is SGHAT, CDR2 FQNNGV, per germline. The CDR3: CASSLTGSYEHYV. CDR3 DNA: TGTGCCAGCAGCTTAACGGGCTCCTACGAGCATTACGTC.

This clonotype was counted only a few times. Sequence at one end of the junction differs from germline and may be a read error. The CDR3 sequence is CASTLDRSDDVPNSPLHF. Written as DNA, the CDR3 is TGTGCCAGCACCTTGGACAGGAGTGATGACGTTCCTAATTCACCCCTCCACTTT. This chain uses TRBV5-6 with TRBJ1-6; 7 bases align to TRBD1. The CDR3 is made up of 18 amino acids. Germline V gene lookup returns CDR1 SGHDT and CDR2 YYEEEE.

The CDR3 DNA reads as TGTGCCAGCTCCCCTTGGGTCCCGTTAGACCGACTAGGTGCCAAAAACATTCAGTACTTC. Encoded protein: CASSPWVPLDRLGAKNIQYF. This chain joins TRBV27 and TRBJ2-4; the D gene is possibly TRBD2 (6 bases). Trimming stripped 8 bases from V and 1 base from J, with 30 bases between. CDR1 is MNHEY and CDR2 is SMNVEV in the germline V gene (reference sequence). The CDR3 extends over 20 amino acids.

This clonotype appeared many times. Here the CDR3 reads CATSRGREVYNEQFF. CDR3 DNA: TGTGCCACCAGCAGAGGGAGGGAAGTCTACAATGAGCAGTTCTTC. The chain is built from TRBV15 and TRBJ2-1; TRBD2 might be the D (6 bases). CDR1 and CDR2 (germline): LNHNV, YYDKDF (reference sequence). Trimming took off 1 base at V and 3 bases at J, with 10 bases between the two ends. The CDR3 has 15 residues. The variable domain in full, with the rest retrieved from reference TRBV15 and TRBJ2-1, is DAMVIQNPRYQVTQFGKPVTLSCSQTLNHNVMYWYQQKSSQAPKLLFHYYDKDFNNEADTPDNFQSRRPNTSFCFLDIRSPGLGDTAMYLCATSRGREVYNEQFFGPGTRLTVL.

In its sample, this clonotype was seen a few times. This chain links TRBV10-2 with TRBJ1-5, with D unresolved. CDR3 length equals 14 residues. V lost 8 bases to trimming and J lost 4 bases, with 15 bases between them. The germline V gene has CDR1 WSHSY and CDR2 SAAADI. The CDR3 loop is CASQRTGRNQPQHF. The CDR3 bases are TGCGCCAGCCAGAGGACTGGACGTAATCAGCCCCAGCATTTT.

This clonotype was recorded many times. The chain is built from TRBV12-3 or TRBV12-4 and TRBJ2-6, with no clear D. The CDR3 extends over 19 amino acids. The germline V and J ends were trimmed by 7 bases and 1 base, with 23 bases remaining between them. CDR3 nucleotides: TGTGCCAGCACCCGACTTTGGGCCCCACTAAATTCTGGGGCCAACGTCCTGACTTTC. Translating it yields CASTRLWAPLNSGANVLTF.

In this sample, this clonotype turned up many times. The rearrangement links TRBV5-1 to TRBJ2-5; 8 nucleotides agree with TRBD1. V dropped 4 bases and J dropped 1; count of bases not matched to a gene: 3. The CDR3 consists of 14 residues. CDR1 SGHRS and CDR2 YFSETQ come from the germline V gene. As DNA, the CDR3 is TGCGCCAGCAGCCTCGGACAGGGCCAAGAGACCCAGTACTTC. It translates to CASSLGQGQETQYF.

This clonotype has more than one count but fewer than ten. The chain has TRBV7-8 and TRBJ2-6; D gene unclear. V lost 5 bases and J lost 0, with 8 bases in between. CDR1 is SGHVS, CDR2 FQNEAQ, per germline. The CDR3 is 15 amino acids. CDR3 DNA: TGTGCCAGCAGCCTTAAAATCTCTGGGGCCAACGTCCTGACTTTC. This sequence encodes CASSLKISGANVLTF.

Ten or more counts support this clonotype. The V and J genes are TRBV6-2 or TRBV6-3 and TRBJ2-2; tentative D call: TRBD2 (7 bases). Trimming took off 6 bases at V and 2 bases at J, with 25 bases between the two ends. The CDR3 spans 19 residues. Germline lookup yields CDR1 MNHEY and CDR2 SVGEGT. CDR3 DNA: TGTGCCAGCAGCCCCCGAGTTGTGGGGGGGCTTTTAAACACCGGGGAGCTGTTTTTT. Its translation: CASSPRVVGGLLNTGELFF.

This clonotype was found many times. The chain links TRBV29-1 to TRBJ2-3; weak D call: TRBD1 (5 bases). The V end lost 5 bases, the J end lost 7 bases, and 13 bases lay between the germline ends. Germline assignment: CDR1 SQVTM and CDR2 ANQGSEA. The CDR3 has 12 residues. CDR3 in DNA: TGCAGCGTTCCAAGGGGCTCGTATACGCAGTATTTT. It is translated as CSVPRGSYTQYF.

Many counts were recorded for this clonotype. The chain joins TRBV20-1 to TRBJ1-2; TRBD1 is a possible D gene (5 bases). This CDR3 contains 14 residues. Trimming stripped 0 bases from V and 4 bases from J, with 12 bases between. From germline, CDR1 is DFQATT and CDR2 SNEGSKA (reference sequence). This CDR3 reads CSARDRGVLYGYTF. CDR3 in DNA: TGCAGTGCTAGAGACCGGGGGGTGCTCTATGGCTACACCTTC.